These T cell receptor beta chains were read from a single sample in a study of T cell responses to AZD1222 COVID-19 vaccine. Produced via immunoSEQ multiplex PCR; TCRdb's table is partial and in-frame only. The top ten hold about 5.6% of the sample, which has about 120,000 clones, around 90% seen once. The sample here was peripheral blood, taken on day 0 of AZD1222 vaccination. These receptors came from an adult in good health. Each CDR3 is given with its conserved first and last residue.

18 | TRBJ1-2 | TRBV18 | CASSPGRSPGTWTYGYTF
13 | TRBJ1-2 | TRBV3-1/TRBV3-2 | CASSGERSYGYTF
15 | TRBJ2-5 | TRBV5-1 | CASSPSGEVQETQYF
16 | TRBJ2-3 | TRBV2 | CASSERAGGQTDTQYF
12 | TRBJ1-1 | TRBV6-2/TRBV6-3 | CASSYSWVAAFF
14 | TRBJ2-2 | TRBV6-4 | CASSDSAEIGELFF
17 | TRBJ1-1 | TRBV5-4 | CASSSAGTGGRNTEAFF
15 | TRBJ1-4 | TRBV6-2/TRBV6-3 | CASSRFAATNEKLFF
14 | TRBJ1-2 | TRBV18 | CASSRLTGAGGYTF
15 | TRBJ2-1 | TRBV10-1 | CASAGTGVSDNEQFF
15 | TRBJ1-2 | TRBV13 | CASSLTGALGYGYTF
16 | TRBJ2-2 | TRBV7-8 | CASSLGFGENTGELFF
15 | TRBJ1-2 | TRBV5-1 | CASSPDRGDDYGYTF
15 | TRBJ2-2 | TRBV5-1 | CASSLVLVTGGELFF
16 | TRBJ1-6 | TRBV6-5 | CASSYRKGHNNSPLHF
14 | TRBJ2-3 | TRBV7-2 | CASRRLGREDTQYF
19 | TRBJ2-7 | TRBV6-6 | CASSSPGGSTRSHSYEQYF
15 | TRBJ2-5 | TRBV5-4 | CASSLSLEGRETQYF
12 | TRBJ2-7 | TRBV12-3/TRBV12-4 | CASSLAVYEQYF
14 | TRBJ2-5 | TRBV28 | CASSLSWSQETQYF
12 | TRBJ2-3 | TRBV19 | CASMTSGKAQYF
16 | TRBJ2-1 | TRBV7-2 | CASSLAGGGGANEQFF
13 | TRBJ2-2 | TRBV30 | CAWSGTGPGELFF
16 | TRBJ1-6 | TRBV9 | CASSPRAGSYNSPLHF
15 | TRBJ2-2 | TRBV3-1/TRBV3-2 | CASGGSGTNTGELFF
14 | TRBJ1-2 | TRBV7-8 | CASSHRDSYYGYTF
16 | TRBJ2-1 | TRBV3-1/TRBV3-2 | CASSQVPSGGWDEQFF
12 | TRBJ1-5 | TRBV28 | CASSLSRQPQHF
15 | TRBJ2-2 | TRBV3-1/TRBV3-2 | CASSLGGGVTGELFF
15 | TRBJ2-7 | TRBV4-1 | CASSQERDGPYEQYF
13 | TRBJ1-4 | TRBV6-6 | CASSPSTGEKLFF
15 | TRBJ2-7 | TRBV7-9 | CASSRSQGVKYEQYF
16 | TRBJ2-5 | TRBV3-1/TRBV3-2 | CASSQRASVGRETQYF
15 | TRBJ2-5 | TRBV9 | CASNIRGLYQETQYF
12 | TRBJ1-6 | TRBV7-2 | CASTTGNSPLHF
15 | TRBJ2-1 | TRBV7-9 | CASSLGLAGTNEQFF
14 | TRBJ2-7 | TRBV5-6 | CASSTGYSPYEQYF
9 | TRBJ1-2 | TRBV29-1 | CSTVPGYTF
15 | TRBJ2-7 | TRBV5-1 | CASSLGGSVSYEQYF
16 | TRBJ2-1 | TRBV5-1 | CASSFTVAPTKGEQFF
15 | TRBJ1-1 | TRBV19 | CASSISGTLGTEAFF
15 | TRBJ2-3 | TRBV19 | CASSRTGVGTDTQYF
14 | TRBJ1-2 | TRBV28 | CASSLSGTGSGYTF
15 | TRBJ2-3 | TRBV5-1 | CASSDTSGSTDTQYF
15 | TRBJ2-1 | TRBV7-9 | CASSSLAGGPREQFF
16 | TRBJ1-1 | TRBV29-1 | CSVESRWGLQDTEAFF
13 | TRBJ2-1 | TRBV27 | CASKGTSYNEQFF
17 | TRBJ1-6 | TRBV19 | CASSKGYGGTGNSPLHF
15 | TRBJ2-2 | TRBV27 | CASSLVRRGTGELFF
14 | TRBJ2-1 | TRBV5-1 | CASSLGQGVNEQFF
15 | TRBJ2-7 | TRBV2 | CASSLTGQGAYEQYF
15 | TRBJ2-1 | TRBV28 | CASSQTSGGYNEQFF
13 | TRBJ2-1 | TRBV2 | CASTREGNLEQFF